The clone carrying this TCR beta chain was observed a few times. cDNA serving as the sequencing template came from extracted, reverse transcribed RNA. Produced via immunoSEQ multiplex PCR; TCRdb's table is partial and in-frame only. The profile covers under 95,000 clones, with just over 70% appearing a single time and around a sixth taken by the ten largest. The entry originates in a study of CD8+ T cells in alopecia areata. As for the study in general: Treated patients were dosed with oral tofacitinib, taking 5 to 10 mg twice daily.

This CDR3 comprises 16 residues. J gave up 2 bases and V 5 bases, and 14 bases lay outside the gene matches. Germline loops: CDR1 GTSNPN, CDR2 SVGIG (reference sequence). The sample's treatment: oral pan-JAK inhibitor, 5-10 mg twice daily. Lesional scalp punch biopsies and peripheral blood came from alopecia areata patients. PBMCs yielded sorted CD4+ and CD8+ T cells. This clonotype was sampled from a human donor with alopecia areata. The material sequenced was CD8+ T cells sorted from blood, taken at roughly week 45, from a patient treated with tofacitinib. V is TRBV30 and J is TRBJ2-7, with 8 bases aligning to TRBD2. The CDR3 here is CAWSPRGGYRTYEQYF. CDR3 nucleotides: TGTGCCTGGTCCCCCCGGGGGGGATATAGAACCTACGAGCAGTACTTC. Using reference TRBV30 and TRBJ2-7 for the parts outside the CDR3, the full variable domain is SQTIHQWPATLVQPVGSPLSLECTVEGTSNPNLYWYRQAAGRGLQLLFYSVGIGQISSEVPQNLSASRPQDRQFILSSKKLLLSDSGFYLCAWSPRGGYRTYEQYFGPGTRLTVT.